This T cell receptor (beta chain) originates from a study of shared clonotypes between healthy human individuals. Study-level results: Sharing of clonotypes among donors was expected to vary with sequencing depth.

Genomic DNA belonging to each subset was distributed in equal measure over several immunoSEQ plates. The data were produced by immunoSEQ multiplex PCR, yet TCRdb's version contains in-frame clones alone and is incomplete. The table lists under 600,000 clones, about 75% of them singletons. On this clone: The antigen is unknown.

CDR1 is MGHRA, CDR2 YSYEKL, per germline. Trimming shortened V by 0 bases and J by 4 bases, and 10 bases separated the two germline ends. The CDR3 is 14 residues long. The chain joins TRBV4-1 to TRBJ2-7, with D perhaps being TRBD1 or TRBD2 (5 bases each). This sequence originates from a woman in her thirties or forties in good health. Some clones in this sample may be carry-over from other donors' samples. Source material: PBMCs. This CDR3 is CASSQEQGPYEQYF. Here the CDR3 DNA reads TGCGCCAGCAGCCAAGAGCAGGGACCTTACGAGCAGTACTTC.